This T cell receptor (beta chain) was sequenced in a study of blood T cell repertoires in COVID-19. Study background: The samples span acute and convalescent COVID-19 from the United States, Italy and Spain.

Original processing methods: By means of reference gene primer amplification, nucleated cell counts were estimated. The method was immunoSEQ multiplex PCR; TCRdb's version includes in-frame clones alone and lacks a portion of them. D and trimming come from the DNA, and the V and J calls and clone size come from that table. The sample carries 200,000 to 250,000 clones, approximately 83% recorded once. Sequencing was done on a sample of PBMCs or T cells enriched from blood (not recorded which). This clonotype was sampled from a woman between 40 and 55 years old with acute COVID-19.

The CDR3 bases are TGTGCCAGCAGTAACAGGTTTGAGGCTTTCTTT. Amino acid sequence: CASSNRFEAFF. The chain uses TRBV28 and TRBJ1-1; tentatively, D is TRBD1 (5 bases). The CDR3 contains 11 residues. Germline CDR1 MDHEN, CDR2 SYDVKM. Trimming pared 5 bases from V and 11 bases from J, leaving 12 bases between.